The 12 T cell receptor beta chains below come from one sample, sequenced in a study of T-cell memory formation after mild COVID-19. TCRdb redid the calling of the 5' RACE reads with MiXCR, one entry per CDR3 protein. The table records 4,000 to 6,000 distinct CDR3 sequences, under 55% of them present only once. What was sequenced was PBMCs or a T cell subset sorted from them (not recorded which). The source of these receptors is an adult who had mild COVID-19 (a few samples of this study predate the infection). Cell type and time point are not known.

The CDR3 reads CASSHMARGTKNIQYF. CDR3 nucleotides: TGTGCCAGCAGCCATATGGCTCGGGGGACCAAAAACATTCAGTACTTC. V and J are TRBV6-5 and TRBJ2-4, with D tentatively TRBD2 (6 bases). V gave up 6 bases and J gave up 2 bases, with 17 bases separating them. Germline CDR1 and CDR2: MNHEY and SVGAGI. The length of the CDR3 is 16 residues.

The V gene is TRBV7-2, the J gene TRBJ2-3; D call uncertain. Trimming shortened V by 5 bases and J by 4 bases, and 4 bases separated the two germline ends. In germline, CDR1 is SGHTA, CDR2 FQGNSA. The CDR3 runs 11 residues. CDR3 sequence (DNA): TGTGCCAGCAGCCCCGCAGATACGCAGTATTTT. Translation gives CASSPADTQYF.

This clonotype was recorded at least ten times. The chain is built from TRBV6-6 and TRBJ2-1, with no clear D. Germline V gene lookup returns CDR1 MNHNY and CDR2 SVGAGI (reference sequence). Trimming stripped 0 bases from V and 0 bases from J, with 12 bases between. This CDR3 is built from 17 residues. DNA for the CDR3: TGTGCCAGCAGTTACTCCCGGCACCCGAGCTCCTACAATGAGCAGTTCTTC. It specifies CASSYSRHPSSYNEQFF.

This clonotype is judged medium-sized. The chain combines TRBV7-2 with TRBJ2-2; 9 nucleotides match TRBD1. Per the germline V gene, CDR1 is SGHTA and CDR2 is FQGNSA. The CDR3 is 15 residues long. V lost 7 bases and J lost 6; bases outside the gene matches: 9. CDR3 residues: CASTPRGTGPGELFF. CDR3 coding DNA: TGTGCCAGCACCCCACGAGGGACAGGGCCCGGGGAGCTGTTTTTT. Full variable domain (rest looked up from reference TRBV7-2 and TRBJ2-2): GAGVSQSPSNKVTEKGKDVELRCDPISGHTALYWYRQSLGQGLEFLIYFQGNSAPDKSGLPSDRFSAERTGGSVSTLTIQRTQQEDSAVYLCASTPRGTGPGELFFGEGSRLTVL.

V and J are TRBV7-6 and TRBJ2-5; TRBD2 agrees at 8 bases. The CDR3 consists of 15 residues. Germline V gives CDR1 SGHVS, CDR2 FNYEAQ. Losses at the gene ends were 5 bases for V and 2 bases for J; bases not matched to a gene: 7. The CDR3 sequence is CASSPTSGGQETQYF. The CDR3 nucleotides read TGTGCCAGCAGCCCTACCAGCGGGGGACAAGAGACCCAGTACTTC.

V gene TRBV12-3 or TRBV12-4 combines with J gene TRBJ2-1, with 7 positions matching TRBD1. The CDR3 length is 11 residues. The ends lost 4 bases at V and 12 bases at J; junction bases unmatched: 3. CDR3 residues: CASSYRGPQFF. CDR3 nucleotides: TGTGCCAGCAGTTACAGGGGACCGCAGTTCTTC.

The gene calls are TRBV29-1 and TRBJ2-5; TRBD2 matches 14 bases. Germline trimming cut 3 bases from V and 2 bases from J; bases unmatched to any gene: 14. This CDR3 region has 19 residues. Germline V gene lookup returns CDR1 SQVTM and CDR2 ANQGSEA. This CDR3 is CSVEPMTSGGAYGQETQYF. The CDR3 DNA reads TGCAGCGTTGAGCCTATGACTAGCGGGGGGGCCTACGGGCAAGAGACCCAGTACTTC.

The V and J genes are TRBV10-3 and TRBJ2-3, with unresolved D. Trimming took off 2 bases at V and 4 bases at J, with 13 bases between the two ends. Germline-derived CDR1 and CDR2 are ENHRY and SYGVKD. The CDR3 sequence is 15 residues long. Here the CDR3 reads CAISEPDLPADTQYF. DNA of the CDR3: TGTGCCATCAGTGAGCCGGACCTCCCAGCAGATACGCAGTATTTT.

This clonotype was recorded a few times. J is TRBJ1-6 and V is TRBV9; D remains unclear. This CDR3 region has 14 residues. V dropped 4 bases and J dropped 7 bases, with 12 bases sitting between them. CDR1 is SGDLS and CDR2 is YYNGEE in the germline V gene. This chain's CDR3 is CASSPRTTNSPLHF. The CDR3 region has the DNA TGTGCCAGCAGCCCTAGGACTACCAATTCACCCCTCCACTTT.

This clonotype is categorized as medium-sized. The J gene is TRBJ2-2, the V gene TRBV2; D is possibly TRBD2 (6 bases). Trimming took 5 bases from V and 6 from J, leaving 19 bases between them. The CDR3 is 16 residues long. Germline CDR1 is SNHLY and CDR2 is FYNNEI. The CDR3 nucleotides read TGTGCCAGCAGTCGGAGGGCTGCGGGCGTCCCCGGGGAGCTGTTTTTT. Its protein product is CASSRRAAGVPGELFF.

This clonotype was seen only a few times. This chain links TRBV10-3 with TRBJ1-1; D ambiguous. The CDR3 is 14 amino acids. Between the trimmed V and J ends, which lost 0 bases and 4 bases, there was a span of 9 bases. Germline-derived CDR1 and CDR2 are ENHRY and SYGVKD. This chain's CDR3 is CAISESRRFTEAFF. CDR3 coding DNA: TGTGCCATCAGTGAGTCACGGAGGTTCACTGAAGCTTTCTTT.

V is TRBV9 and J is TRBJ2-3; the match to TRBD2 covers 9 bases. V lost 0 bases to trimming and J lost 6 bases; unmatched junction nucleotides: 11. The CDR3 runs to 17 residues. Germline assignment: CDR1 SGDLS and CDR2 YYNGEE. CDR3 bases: TGTGCCAGCAGCGTAGAGGCGCTCACTAGCGGGCTTGATACGCAGTATTTT. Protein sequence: CASSVEALTSGLDTQYF.